This section outlines one T cell receptor (beta chain) sequence together with its context. Its antigen specificity is not known. The record has no base qualities; no much larger clone is one base away. The donors were healthy, HIV-negative adults who had no recently reported acute infections or vaccinations. Every donor was a Caucasian adult residing in Nashville, Tennessee, USA. CD4+ T cells were enriched by magnetic negative selection, after which naive cells were positively selected on CD45RA and the negative fraction was taken as the memory subset. Blood was collected by leukapheresis, and PBMCs were isolated by Ficoll-Histopaque density gradient centrifugation and then cryopreserved in liquid nitrogen vapor phase. Purity and quantity of every magnetically sorted T cell population were checked by analytical flow cytometry. From each sorted fraction, genomic DNA was isolated and quantified by UV absorbance on a Nanodrop 2000c.

This record belongs to a study of shared clonotypes between healthy human individuals (dated by TCRdb to about 2020). For context, the study as a whole: Two women and a few men aged 18 to 49 years were included in the cohort. For each donor, CD4 naive and CD4 memory were each run on three plates, CD8 naive on two plates, and CD8 memory on one plate. Blood TCR repertoires of a handful of healthy adults were deeply sequenced to estimate repertoire size and the extent of clonotype sharing between individuals. To increase sequencing depth and limit assay-specific biases, TCR repertoire library preparation and sequencing were carried out by different laboratories using diverse techniques. Per donor, leukapheresis produced somewhere between about 0.94 and 9.5 billion PBMCs. Points the paper makes about the study in general: Sampling was restricted to blood, and TCR repertoires in tissue are likely to differ from TCR repertoires in blood. Even with the large sequencing depth, rarefaction of the sorted-subset datasets indicated that sequencing was incomplete. Pairwise subsampling indicated that sequencing depth was expected to affect the degree of clonotype sharing among donors. Higher generation probabilities were observed for clonotypes shared by all four sorted-subset donors than for non-shared clonotypes. The genetic and exposure-history diversity represented was limited by the small number of donors. Naive subsets generally had larger estimated clonotype richness than memory subsets did. Sharing across a handful of donors was observed for about 5% of naive CD4, 3% to 3.5% of naive CD8, 2% to 2.5% of memory CD4, and roughly 0.4% of memory CD8 clonotypes.

CDR1 and CDR2, looked up from the germline V gene, are LGHNA and YNFKEQ. Its CDR3 holds 15 amino acids, cysteine through phenylalanine. The kept DNA is CDR3 alone, 45 bases in frame from the first base. Relative to germline, V is missing 0 bases and J is missing 12 bases, with 14 bases of the junction outside any gene match. Using the deep immunoSEQ assay, TCR CDR3 regions were amplified from genomic DNA by multiplex PCR. For each cell subset, the extracted genomic DNA was distributed evenly across all wells of several immunoSEQ 96-well plates, and each plate served as one replicate. For sorted subsets, each replicate PCR was loaded with about 0.2 ug genomic DNA, equivalent to 30,000 or so T cell genomes. Purified libraries were measured with a Qubit 3.0 fluorometer, size-checked on a Bioanalyzer 2100, and measured again with the KAPA Library Quantification kit. Every immunoSEQ 96-well plate was sequenced on a dedicated single-read 150-cycle Illumina NextSeq 550 flow cell. In the paper's pipeline: Because the immunoSEQ output included only junctional sequences and no quality scores, the filtering could not be the same as the filtering used for full-length reads. To assign V/J genes and CDR3, sequences were annotated against IMGT germline references using PyIR, a Python wrapper for IgBLAST v1.9. Reads were removed for weak V/J assignments (E-value above 1e-6), missing CDR3, stop codons, out-of-frame junctions, or ambiguous translated residues. V3J clonotypes were defined as sequences sharing an identical inferred V gene, J gene, and CDR3 amino acid sequence. Percentage overlap between repertoires was calculated by dividing the number of shared unique clonotypes by the size of the smaller repertoire. Three approaches were used to assess repertoire richness: RTK rarefaction, the Chao1 estimator, and Recon v2.1 estimates of unobserved clonotypes. Generation probabilities were computed with OLGA for all TCRbeta clonotypes obtained by the gDNA method from several donors. Imported from immuneACCESS, the table was reduced by TCRdb to in-frame sequences with V and J called. These copies leave out some clones; in studies compared against another copy, an unresolved V gene accounts for under half, and the cause of the remainder is not known. That table supplies the V and J calls and clone size; D and trimming were determined from the DNA. The sample table records a few million clones; about 92% of these occur just once. The ten top clones hold around 0.4% of the sample.

The source material was naive CD4+ T cells from PBMCs. The cell subset or site label for this specimen denotes: CD45RA+ positively selected. This receptor was identified in a man between 18 and 29 years old in good health. Some clones in this sample may be carry-over from other donors' samples. The chain uses TRBV4-2 and TRBJ2-7, and 7 bases in between align with TRBD1. The nucleotides read TGTGCCAGCAGCCAAGAGTTCGGACAGGCCAGAGGGGCGTACTTC. It is translated as CASSQEFGQARGAYF.